Below are 20 T cell receptor beta chains sequenced from a single sample in a study of cytomegalovirus exposure and HLA in healthy donors. With 60 Vbeta and 13 Jbeta primers, the PCR was carried out. The assay was immunoSEQ multiplex PCR, and TCRdb's table has in-frame clones only and misses some. This table holds about 150,000 clones, 50% to 75% found once. Sequencing used PBMCs. All receptors derive from a woman aged 60-70 years in good health and CMV-seropositive.

This clone was detected a few times. CDR3 residues: CASSLSRLGTGELFF. The CDR3 DNA follows: TGTGCCAGCAGCTTAAGCCGACTTGGGACCGGGGAGCTGTTTTTT. The V gene is TRBV11-3, the J gene TRBJ2-2; no definite D call. CDR1 is SGHNT, CDR2 YENEEA, per germline. The CDR3 is made up of 15 amino acids. The ends were cut back, 2 bases at V and 5 bases at J, with 12 bases in the middle.

This chain connects TRBV7-2 to TRBJ2-5, with a tentative D call TRBD2 (6 bases). The closer fit of TRBJ2-7 to the DNA end suggests the J call may be wrong. This CDR3 contains 15 residues. Germline V lookup: CDR1 SGHTA, CDR2 FQGNSA. The CDR3 DNA reads as TGTGCCAGCAGCCTAGATCCGGAGGGTTCCTACGAGCAGTACTTC. It is translated as CASSLDPEGSYEQYF.

The CDR3 here is CASSLGGGRNTEAFF. DNA of the CDR3: TGTGCCAGCAGTTTGGGAGGGGGACGGAACACTGAAGCTTTCTTT. The genes are TRBV27 and TRBJ1-1, with D possibly TRBD1 on 6 matching bases. This CDR3 spans 15 amino acids. Germline V gives CDR1 MNHEY, CDR2 SMNVEV (reference sequence). The V end lost 3 bases, the J end lost 1 base, and 12 bases lay between the germline ends.

This chain joins TRBV18 and TRBJ1-2; 7 bases line up with TRBD1. The germline gives CDR1 KGHSH, CDR2 LQKENI. This CDR3 has 13 amino acids. Losses at the gene ends were 3 bases for V and 4 bases for J; bases not matched to a gene: 2. The CDR3 loop is CASSPGTAYGYTF. Here the CDR3 DNA reads TGTGCCAGCTCACCTGGGACAGCCTATGGCTACACCTTC.

This chain joins TRBV30 and TRBJ2-7; 8 nucleotides match TRBD1. Germline lookup yields CDR1 GTSNPN and CDR2 SVGIG (reference sequence). CDR3 length: 13 amino acids. V dropped 0 bases and J dropped 2; count of bases not matched to a gene: 0. DNA for the CDR3: TGTGCCTGGAGTGTACAGGGGGCCTACGAGCAGTACTTC. Protein: CAWSVQGAYEQYF.

CDR3 sequence: CSAPQGNEQFF. The CDR3 DNA sequence: TGCAGTGCACCTCAGGGCAATGAGCAGTTCTTC. The chain recombines TRBV20-1 with TRBJ2-1; TRBD1 might be the D (5 bases). Germline assignment: CDR1 DFQATT and CDR2 SNEGSKA (reference sequence). Trimming shortened V by 6 bases and J by 6 bases, and 9 bases separated the two germline ends. The length of the CDR3 is 11 residues.

The CDR3 loop reads CASSERDRKYF. Written as DNA, the CDR3 is TGTGCCAGCAGCGAAAGGGACAGGAAGTACTTC. V and J are TRBV11-2 and TRBJ2-7; 8 bases line up with TRBD1. J gave up 11 bases and V 5 bases, and 5 bases lay outside the gene matches. The length of the CDR3 is 11 residues. Per the germline V gene, CDR1 is SGHAT and CDR2 is FQNNGV.

This clone was recorded a few times. This sequence joins TRBV19 and TRBJ1-5; D perhaps matches TRBD1 (6 bases). V lost 7 bases, J lost 4 bases, and 11 bases lay in between. CDR1 is LNHDA and CDR2 is SQIVND in the germline V gene (reference sequence). The CDR3 has 13 residues. The CDR3 region is CASNRATNQPQHF. The CDR3 DNA follows: TGTGCCAGTAACAGGGCTACAAATCAGCCCCAGCATTTT.

The rearrangement joins TRBV11-2 to TRBJ2-1, with 12 nucleotides matching TRBD2. The V segment lost 7 bases and the J segment 8 bases; nucleotides outside the gene matches: 9. Germline loops: CDR1 SGHAT, CDR2 FQNNGV. There are 15 residues in the CDR3. CDR3 nucleotides: TGTGCCAGCACCTCGACTAGCGGGAGCTTCGATGAGCAGTTCTTC. This gives the protein CASTSTSGSFDEQFF.

This clone occurred once. The gene calls are TRBV29-1 and TRBJ2-5; D ambiguous. V was pared by 7 bases and J by 2 bases, with 8 bases between. The CDR3 extends over 11 amino acids. Per the germline V gene, CDR1 is SQVTM and CDR2 is ANQGSEA. The CDR3 loop reads CSAYKQETQYF. The CDR3 DNA is TGCAGCGCATACAAGCAAGAGACCCAGTACTTC.

This clone was seen a few times. This sequence joins TRBV5-8 and TRBJ1-3; D gene ambiguous. CDR1 and CDR2 (germline): SGHTS, YDEGEE. The CDR3 has 17 amino acids. V was shortened by 2 bases and J by 0 bases, with 15 bases between the two germline ends. In nucleotides, the CDR3 is TGTGCCAGCAGCTTCATGACACATTATTTCTCTGGAAACACCATATATTTT. The encoded protein is CASSFMTHYFSGNTIYF.

This clone was counted a single time. The V and J genes are TRBV5-4 and TRBJ1-5; a weak D match, TRBD1 (5 bases). This CDR3 contains 15 residues. The ends were cut back, 0 bases at V and 5 bases at J, with 12 bases in the middle. The germline V gene has CDR1 SGHNT and CDR2 YYREEE (reference sequence). CDR3 in amino acids: CASSLAGRADQPQHF. CDR3 DNA sequence: TGTGCCAGCAGCTTGGCCGGCAGGGCGGATCAGCCCCAGCATTTT.

The gene calls are TRBV14 and TRBJ1-3; D remains unclear. V was shortened by 0 bases and J by 4 bases, with 4 bases between the two germline ends. CDR1 is SGHDN, CDR2 FVKESK, per germline. The CDR3 has 13 residues. The CDR3 region is CASSQDLGNTIYF. The DNA for the CDR3 is TGTGCCAGCAGCCAAGATCTCGGAAACACCATATATTTT. Based on the CDR3 plus reference TRBV14 and TRBJ1-3, the full variable domain is EAGVTQFPSHSVIEKGQTVTLRCDPISGHDNLYWYRRVMGKEIKFLLHFVKESKQDESGMPNNRFLAERTGGTYSTLKVQPAELEDSGVYFCASSQDLGNTIYFGEGSWLTVV.

The chain employs TRBV27 and TRBJ2-7; 13 bases align to TRBD2. The V and J ends lost 5 bases and 6 bases, in that order; junction bases with no gene match: 10. Germline CDR1 MNHEY, CDR2 SMNVEV (reference sequence). The CDR3 totals 16 residues. This chain's CDR3 is CASSLHWTSGSREQYF. CDR3 nucleotide sequence: TGTGCCAGCAGTCTCCATTGGACTAGCGGGAGTCGCGAGCAGTACTTC.

This chain joins TRBV19 and TRBJ1-3; D remains ambiguous. Trimming pared 4 bases from V and 0 bases from J, leaving 7 bases between. Germline CDR1 reads LNHDA; CDR2 reads SQIVND (reference sequence). The CDR3 extends over 14 amino acids. CDR3 amino acids: CASSTQSSGNTIYF. The CDR3, as DNA: TGTGCCAGTAGTACTCAGTCCTCTGGAAACACCATATATTTT.

The chain couples TRBV4-3 to TRBJ1-1; TRBD1 aligns across 8 bases. CDR1 is LGHNA and CDR2 is YSLEER in the germline V gene. The CDR3 runs 15 residues. V shed 4 bases, J shed 5 bases, and the junction held 9 bases outside the gene matches. The CDR3 DNA reads as TGCGCCAGCAGCCCCTCCAGGGGGCTATGGACTGAAGCTTTCTTT. Amino acid sequence: CASSPSRGLWTEAFF.

The chain is built from TRBV28 and TRBJ1-4, with 11 bases aligning to TRBD1. V was clipped by 2 bases and J by 8 bases; unmatched bases: 10. Germline CDR1 is MDHEN and CDR2 is SYDVKM. The CDR3 is 17 amino acids. The CDR3 coding sequence is TGTGCCAGCAGTTTAGATCAAGGGACAGGGGGGGGCGAAAAACTGTTTTTT. Translating it yields CASSLDQGTGGGEKLFF. The full variable domain, with the rest looked up from reference TRBV28 and TRBJ1-4, is DVKVTQSSRYLVKRTGEKVFLECVQDMDHENMFWYRQDPGLGLRLIYFSYDVKMKEKGDIPEGYSVSREKKERFSLILESASTNQTSMYLCASSLDQGTGGGEKLFFGSGTQLSVL.

This clone has just a few counts. The chain has TRBV7-9 and TRBJ2-7; D might be TRBD2 (5 bases). CDR1 and CDR2 from the germline V gene are SEHNR and FQNEAQ (reference sequence). The V end lost 5 bases, the J end lost 2 bases, and 22 bases lay between the germline ends. The CDR3 totals 17 residues. CDR3 residues: CASSDPQEGPGAYEQYF. The CDR3 nucleotides read TGTGCCAGCAGCGATCCCCAAGAAGGCCCCGGGGCCTACGAGCAGTACTTC.

The chain combines TRBV2 with TRBJ2-5, with 10 bases identical to TRBD1. Per the germline V gene, CDR1 is SNHLY and CDR2 is FYNNEI. This CDR3 has 14 residues. Losses at the gene ends were 4 bases for V and 4 bases for J; bases not matched to a gene: 3. The CDR3 DNA sequence: TGTGCCAGCAGTGGGAGGACAGGGGGAGAGACCCAGTACTTC. It translates to CASSGRTGGETQYF. Full variable domain (missing parts from reference TRBV2 and TRBJ2-5): EPEVTQTPSHQVTQMGQEVILRCVPISNHLYFYWYRQILGQKVEFLVSFYNNEISEKSEIFDDQFSVERPDGSNFTLKIRSTKLEDSAMYFCASSGRTGGETQYFGPGTRLLVL.

The V gene is TRBV9, the J gene TRBJ1-5; D possibly corresponds to TRBD1 (6 bases). The germline V gene encodes CDR1 SGDLS and CDR2 YYNGEE. There are 13 residues in the CDR3. With 3 bases removed from V and 6 bases from J, the gap between germline ends came to 10 bases. The CDR3 DNA reads TGTGCCAGCAGCGAGGGAGGGGGTCAGCCCCAGCATTTT. Translating it yields CASSEGGGQPQHF.